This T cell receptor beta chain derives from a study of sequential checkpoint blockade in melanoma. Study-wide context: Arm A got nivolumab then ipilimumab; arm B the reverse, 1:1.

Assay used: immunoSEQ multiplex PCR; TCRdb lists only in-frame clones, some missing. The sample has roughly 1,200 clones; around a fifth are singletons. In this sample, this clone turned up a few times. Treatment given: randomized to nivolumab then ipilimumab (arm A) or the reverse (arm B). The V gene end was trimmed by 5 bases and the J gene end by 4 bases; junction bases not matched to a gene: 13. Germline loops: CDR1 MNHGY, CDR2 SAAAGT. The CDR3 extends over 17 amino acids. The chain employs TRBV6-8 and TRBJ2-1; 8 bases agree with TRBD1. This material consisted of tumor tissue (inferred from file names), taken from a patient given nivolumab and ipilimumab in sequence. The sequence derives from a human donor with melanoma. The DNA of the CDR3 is TGTGCCAGCAGTCCTACCCCCGGGACAGGAATTTACAATGAGCAGTTCTTC. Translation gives CASSPTPGTGIYNEQFF.